This T cell receptor beta chain came from a study of response to subunit inactivated influenza vaccine. General study results and limits: After each seasonal influenza vaccination, few new T cells are recruited, the authors suggested.

TCRdb independently ran MiXCR on the RT-PCR reads; one entry per CDR3 protein. The table includes approximately 490,000 distinct CDR3 sequences, around 7.9% detected once. V lost 3 bases, J lost 0 bases, and 6 bases stayed unmatched. This CDR3 is 15 amino acids long. Germline V gene lookup returns CDR1 DFQATT and CDR2 SNEGSKA (reference sequence). This clonotype came up a few times. Its antigen is currently unknown. The clonotype was recovered from a man aged 45 to 70 who received an inactivated influenza vaccine. V usage is TRBV20-1 and J usage is TRBJ2-3; 7 nucleotides agree with TRBD1. The sample in question was PBMCs from blood, obtained approximately 25 months after vaccination. This CDR3 is CSASTGAPSTDTQYF. In DNA form, the CDR3 reads TGCAGTGCTAGTACAGGGGCTCCTAGCACAGATACGCAGTATTTT.